A selection of T cell receptor beta chains follows, all from one sample in a study of blood T cell repertoires in COVID-19. Assay: immunoSEQ multiplex PCR; the TCRdb copy retains only in-frame clones and omits some. Among approximately 170,000 clones listed, about 80% were seen once. The source material was peripheral blood. The origin of the receptors is a man aged 65 to 85 who had recovered from COVID-19. Both conserved end residues are trimmed from each CDR3. Rows may omit the clone size; those that give it use once, few, many or a size class.

j_call: TRBJ2-1; clone_size: .; v_call: TRBV7-9; cdr3_aa: ASSPPGTSRNEQF
j_call: TRBJ2-2; clone_size: .; v_call: TRBV7-2; cdr3_aa: ASSLNTGELF
j_call: TRBJ2-5; clone_size: .; v_call: TRBV5-1; cdr3_aa: ASSLVSGQETQY
j_call: TRBJ2-7; clone_size: few; v_call: TRBV7-9; cdr3_aa: ASHPFGGSYEQY
j_call: TRBJ1-5; clone_size: few; v_call: TRBV19; cdr3_aa: ASSTPQQGSQPQH
j_call: TRBJ2-1; clone_size: .; v_call: TRBV9; cdr3_aa: ASSVATGGTPRGYEQF
j_call: TRBJ1-1; clone_size: .; v_call: TRBV7-9; cdr3_aa: ASSFGDGQNTEAF
j_call: TRBJ2-3; clone_size: .; v_call: TRBV7-9; cdr3_aa: ASSKDRASTDTQY
j_call: TRBJ1-4; clone_size: .; v_call: TRBV5-6; cdr3_aa: ASSLAARGEKLF
j_call: TRBJ2-3; clone_size: few; v_call: TRBV18; cdr3_aa: ASLRADTQY
j_call: TRBJ1-2; clone_size: once; v_call: TRBV5-4; cdr3_aa: ASSSTDQGRRGYT
j_call: TRBJ1-1; clone_size: .; v_call: TRBV2; cdr3_aa: ASILQGKGEAF